The next 24 T cell receptor beta chains were all read from a single sample in a study of OX40 agonist ivuxolimab in advanced cancers. Only in-frame clones appear in the TCRdb table, and some are missing; sequencing was by immunoSEQ multiplex PCR. The sample consists of 55,000 to 80,000 clones, around 80% of them appearing once. Sequencing used CD4+ or CD8+ T cells sorted from blood, obtained in a trial of the OX40 agonist ivuxolimab. The receptors derive from an adult with an advanced solid tumor such as melanoma, head and neck, liver or kidney cancer.

This clone was seen a few times. The chain combines TRBV7-9 with TRBJ1-2; 7 bases match TRBD1. The CDR3 is made up of 14 amino acids. The trim removed 9 bases at V and 5 bases at J, leaving 12 bases unmatched. CDR1 and CDR2 from the germline V gene are SEHNR and FQNEAQ (reference sequence). As DNA, the CDR3 is TGTGCCAGTACCAAAGGGGGCACAGGTTATGGCTACACCTTC. As protein: CASTKGGTGYGYTF.

The rearrangement joins TRBV19 to TRBJ1-2; 7 positions agree with TRBD1. The CDR3 length is 15 residues. Per the germline V gene, CDR1 is LNHDA and CDR2 is SQIVND (reference sequence). V lost 3 bases and J lost 4; bases outside the gene matches: 8. The CDR3 protein is CASSMAPRQGYGYTF. The CDR3 DNA reads TGTGCCAGTAGTATGGCTCCGAGACAGGGCTATGGCTACACCTTC. The full variable domain, completed using reference TRBV19 and TRBJ1-2, is DGGITQSPKYLFRKEGQNVTLSCEQNLNHDAMYWYRQDPGQGLRLIYYSQIVNDFQKGDIAEGYSVSREKKESFPLTVTSAQKNPTAFYLCASSMAPRQGYGYTFGSGTRLTVV.

This rearrangement joins TRBV11-2 to TRBJ2-7; TRBD1 matches at 8 bases. J was trimmed by 4 bases and V by 5 bases; bases with no gene match: 10. There are 15 residues in the CDR3. The germline V gene encodes CDR1 SGHAT and CDR2 FQNNGV. The CDR3 DNA is TGTGCCAGCAGCCGGACTGACAGGGGAATTTACGAGCAGTACTTC. Translated, it gives CASSRTDRGIYEQYF.

The DNA for the CDR3 is TGTGCCAGCAGCTTTAGCGGGAGCTCCCCCAATGAGCAGTTCTTC. This sequence encodes CASSFSGSSPNEQFF. The V call is TRBV7-9, the J call TRBJ2-1, with 9 bases lining up with TRBD2. The J segment lost 6 bases and the V segment lost 3 bases, leaving 6 bases of the junction unmatched. CDR3 length: 15 amino acids. CDR1 is SEHNR, CDR2 FQNEAQ, per germline (reference sequence).

The chain carries TRBV2 and TRBJ1-5; maybe TRBD1 (6 bases). The germline V and J ends were trimmed by 6 bases and 4 bases, with 16 bases remaining between them. The CDR3 runs to 15 residues. From germline, CDR1 is SNHLY and CDR2 FYNNEI. The CDR3 is CASSDSTGWNQPQHF. The CDR3 DNA reads TGTGCCAGCAGCGACAGCACAGGGTGGAATCAGCCCCAGCATTTT.

The rearrangement joins TRBV19 to TRBJ2-3; 7 positions match TRBD1. Germline assignment: CDR1 LNHDA and CDR2 SQIVND (reference sequence). V lost 3 bases to trimming and J lost 3 bases; unmatched junction nucleotides: 12. The CDR3 has 17 amino acids. The CDR3 DNA reads TGTGCCAGTAGTATCATCCCGGGACAGCGCGTTACAGATACGCAGTATTTT. Protein sequence: CASSIIPGQRVTDTQYF.

The chain has TRBV7-9 and TRBJ1-2; 9 bases are a match to TRBD1. The V gene end was trimmed by 0 bases and the J gene end by 0 bases; junction bases not matched to a gene: 8. The length of the CDR3 is 18 residues. Germline loops: CDR1 SEHNR, CDR2 FQNEAQ (reference sequence). The CDR3 protein is CASSLAPGQGITNYGYTF. DNA of the CDR3: TGTGCCAGCAGCTTAGCGCCCGGACAGGGGATTACTAACTATGGCTACACCTTC.

The count of this clone is one. The rearrangement uses TRBV7-9 and TRBJ2-1; D could derive from TRBD1 or TRBD2 (6 bases each). Trimming shortened V by 11 bases and J by 3 bases, and 20 bases separated the two germline ends. Germline values: CDR1 SEHNR, CDR2 FQNEAQ (reference sequence). This CDR3 has 15 residues. CDR3 sequence reads: CALHKGDFIYNEQFF. Written as DNA, the CDR3 is TGTGCCCTTCATAAGGGGGACTTCATCTACAATGAGCAGTTCTTC. The entire variable domain, with the rest obtained from reference TRBV7-9 and TRBJ2-1, is as follows: DTGVSQNPRHKITKRGQNVTFRCDPISEHNRLYWYRQTLGQGPEFLTYFQNEAQLEKSRLLSDRFSAERPKGSFSTLEIQRTEQGDSAMYLCALHKGDFIYNEQFFGPGTRLTVL.

This chain connects TRBV25-1 to TRBJ2-1; 7 bases fit TRBD2. Germline V lookup: CDR1 MGHDK, CDR2 SYGVNS. CDR3 length: 15 residues. The V gene end was trimmed by 8 bases and the J gene end by 0 bases; junction bases not matched to a gene: 7. CDR3 loop: CASGRLASSYNEQFF. In DNA, the CDR3 is TGTGCCAGCGGCCGACTAGCTAGCTCCTACAATGAGCAGTTCTTC.

There are a few counts of this clone. The chain has TRBV19 and TRBJ1-1, with D perhaps matching TRBD1 (5 bases). Trimming took off 3 bases at V and 6 bases at J, with 20 bases between the two ends. There are 16 residues in the CDR3. CDR1 is LNHDA and CDR2 is SQIVND in the germline V gene (reference sequence). CDR3 in DNA: TGTGCCAGTAGTATGATGTGGGGGTCGGTCCAGGCTGAAGCTTTCTTT. Encoded protein: CASSMMWGSVQAEAFF.

The rearrangement uses TRBV6-6 and TRBJ1-5; 10 bases are a match to TRBD1. Germline trimming cut 0 bases from V and 7 bases from J; bases unmatched to any gene: 6. Germline CDR1 is MNHNY and CDR2 is SVGAGI (reference sequence). CDR3 length: 16 amino acids. The chain's CDR3 is CASSYSGQGIGQPQHF. DNA for the CDR3: TGTGCCAGCAGTTACTCGGGACAGGGGATAGGGCAGCCCCAGCATTTT.

The chain uses TRBV18 and TRBJ1-1; D gene unclear. CDR3 length: 18 residues. Looked up from germline, CDR1 is KGHSH and CDR2 is LQKENI. V was pared by 2 bases and J by 5 bases, with 24 bases between. As DNA, the CDR3 is TGTGCCAGCTCACCATTCTCGCCGATCCGCGAGAGAAGGACTGAAGCTTTCTTT. Translation gives CASSPFSPIRERRTEAFF.

The CDR3: CASSQAGSYEQYF. The DNA of the CDR3 is TGTGCCAGCAGCCAGGCCGGTTCCTACGAGCAGTACTTC. The chain uses TRBV11-2 and TRBJ2-7; D gene unclear. This CDR3 is built from 13 residues. V lost 5 bases, J lost 1 base, and 9 bases lay in between. Germline V CDR1 and CDR2: SGHAT, FQNNGV. Full variable domain (remainder filled in from reference TRBV11-2 and TRBJ2-7): EAGVAQSPRYKIIEKRQSVAFWCNPISGHATLYWYQQILGQGPKLLIQFQNNGVVDDSQLPKDRFSAERLKGVDSTLKIQPAKLEDSAVYLCASSQAGSYEQYFGPGTRLTVT.

The chain employs TRBV6-5 and TRBJ2-7, with a tentative D call TRBD2 (5 bases). V gave up 6 bases and J gave up 0 bases, with 12 bases separating them. Germline V lookup: CDR1 MNHEY, CDR2 SVGAGI. The CDR3 loop spans 14 amino acids. The CDR3 region is CASRPGVASYEQYF. CDR3 sequence (DNA): TGTGCCAGCAGACCCGGGGTGGCCTCCTACGAGCAGTACTTC.

This clone was picked up one time. This chain joins TRBV15 and TRBJ2-2, with TRBD2 matching 9 bases. The germline CDR1 and CDR2 sequences are LNHNV and YYDKDF (reference sequence). CDR3 size: 18 residues. V shed 0 bases and J 1 base; nucleotides not matched to a gene: 6. The CDR3 DNA follows: TGTGCCACCAGCAGAGATCGGCTAGCGGGATTGAACACCGGGGAGCTGTTTTTT. As protein: CATSRDRLAGLNTGELFF.

V and J are TRBV27 and TRBJ2-7; a weak D match, TRBD2 (6 bases). The V end lost 4 bases, the J end lost 0 bases, and 13 bases lay between the germline ends. The CDR3 consists of 15 residues. Germline V CDR1 and CDR2: MNHEY, SMNVEV (reference sequence). The DNA of the CDR3 is TGTGCCAGCAGTTCAACTAGCAAGGTCTCCTACGAGCAGTACTTC. Protein product: CASSSTSKVSYEQYF.

This chain joins TRBV6-6 and TRBJ2-3; 8 bases line up with TRBD1. J lost 6 bases, V lost 5 bases, and 10 bases had no gene match. CDR3 length: 15 residues. Germline values: CDR1 MNHNY, CDR2 SVGAGI (reference sequence). CDR3 DNA: TGTGCCAGCAGTCCCCGGACAGGGTTTGGCGATACGCAGTATTTT. It is translated as CASSPRTGFGDTQYF.

The chain uses TRBV5-4 and TRBJ2-1; D call uncertain. With 0 bases removed from V and 7 bases from J, the gap between germline ends came to 5 bases. The germline V gene encodes CDR1 SGHNT and CDR2 YYREEE (reference sequence). This CDR3 is 12 amino acids long. The CDR3 coding sequence is TGTGCCAGCAGCTTGGAACAGAATGAGCAGTTCTTC. Translation: CASSLEQNEQFF. Using reference TRBV5-4 and TRBJ2-1 for the parts outside the CDR3, the full variable domain is ETGVTQSPTHLIKTRGQQVTLRCSSQSGHNTVSWYQQALGQGPQFIFQYYREEENGRGNFPPRFSGLQFPNYSSELNVNALELDDSALYLCASSLEQNEQFFGPGTRLTVL.

This clone was counted many times. The V gene is TRBV30, the J gene TRBJ2-7; the match to TRBD1 covers 8 bases. The CDR3 totals 13 residues. With V trimmed by 1 base and J by 5 bases, 4 bases remained unmatched. Germline CDR1 GTSNPN, CDR2 SVGIG (reference sequence). The DNA for the CDR3 is TGTGCCTGGAGTGGGACAGGGTCACACGAGCAGTACTTC. This encodes CAWSGTGSHEQYF.

This chain joins TRBV10-3 and TRBJ2-1, with 10 positions matching TRBD2. Germline V gene lookup returns CDR1 ENHRY and CDR2 SYGVKD. The CDR3 has 16 residues. V lost 8 bases and J lost 1; bases outside the gene matches: 8. CDR3 nucleotide sequence: TGTGCCATCGATAGCGGGGGGCCCTTATCCTACAATGAGCAGTTCTTC. Translated: CAIDSGGPLSYNEQFF.

V is TRBV27 and J is TRBJ1-1; 7 bases line up with TRBD1. The CDR3 has 18 amino acids. Germline CDR1 and CDR2: MNHEY and SMNVEV (reference sequence). With V trimmed by 1 base and J by 0 bases, 11 bases remained unmatched. The CDR3 nucleotides are TGTGCCAGCAGTTTATACGGGACAGTCGGGGCTTTGAACACTGAAGCTTTCTTT. This sequence encodes CASSLYGTVGALNTEAFF.

The chain links TRBV19 to TRBJ2-7; no definite D call. Germline V lookup: CDR1 LNHDA, CDR2 SQIVND (reference sequence). The CDR3 covers 11 residues. Trimming cost V 7 bases and J 5 bases, with 9 bases left between them. CDR3 region: CASTVGNEQYF. In nucleotides, the CDR3 is TGTGCCAGTACCGTTGGAAACGAGCAGTACTTC. Together with reference TRBV19 and TRBJ2-7, the CDR3 gives the full variable domain: DGGITQSPKYLFRKEGQNVTLSCEQNLNHDAMYWYRQDPGQGLRLIYYSQIVNDFQKGDIAEGYSVSREKKESFPLTVTSAQKNPTAFYLCASTVGNEQYFGPGTRLTVT.

This clone showed up many times. The chain is built from TRBV7-2 and TRBJ2-6; D not resolved. The V end was cut by 3 bases, the J end by 0 bases, with 3 bases between. CDR3 length: 14 amino acids. CDR1 is SGHTA, CDR2 FQGNSA, per germline. The CDR3 region has the DNA TGTGCCAGCAGCTTCAGCTCTGGGGCCAACGTCCTGACTTTC. Protein: CASSFSSGANVLTF.

This clone appeared once. The CDR3 DNA reads as TGTGCCAGCAGTAAGGGACAGGGGAGAGAAAAACTGTTTTTT. Translating gives CASSKGQGREKLFF. V and J are TRBV7-8 and TRBJ1-4; TRBD1 agrees at 10 bases. This CDR3 comprises 14 residues. Germline CDR1 and CDR2: SGHVS and FQNEAQ. Trimming cost V 6 bases and J 8 bases; bases outside gene matches: 6.